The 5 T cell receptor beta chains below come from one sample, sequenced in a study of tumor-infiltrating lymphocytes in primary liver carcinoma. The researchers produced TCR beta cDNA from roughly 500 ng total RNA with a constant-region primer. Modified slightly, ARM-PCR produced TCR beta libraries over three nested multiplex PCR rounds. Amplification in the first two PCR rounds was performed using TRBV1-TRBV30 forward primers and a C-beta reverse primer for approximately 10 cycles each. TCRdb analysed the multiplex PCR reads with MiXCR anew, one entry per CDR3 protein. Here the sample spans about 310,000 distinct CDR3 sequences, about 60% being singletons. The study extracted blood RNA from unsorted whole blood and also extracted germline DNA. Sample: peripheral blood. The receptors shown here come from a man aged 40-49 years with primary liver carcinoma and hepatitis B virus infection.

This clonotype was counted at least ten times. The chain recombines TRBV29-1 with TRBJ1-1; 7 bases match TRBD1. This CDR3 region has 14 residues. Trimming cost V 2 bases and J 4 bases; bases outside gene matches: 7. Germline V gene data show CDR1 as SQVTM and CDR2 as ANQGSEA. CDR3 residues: CSVETMTGITEAFF. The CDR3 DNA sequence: TGCAGCGTTGAAACCATGACAGGGATCACTGAAGCTTTCTTT.

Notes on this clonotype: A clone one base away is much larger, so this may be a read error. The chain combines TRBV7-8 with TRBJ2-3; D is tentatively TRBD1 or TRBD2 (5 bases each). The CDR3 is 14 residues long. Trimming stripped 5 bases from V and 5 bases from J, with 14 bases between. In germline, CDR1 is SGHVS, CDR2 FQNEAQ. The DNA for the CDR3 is TGTGCCAGCAGCATTGGGGACGGTGTAGATACGCAGTATTTT. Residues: CASSIGDGVDTQYF.

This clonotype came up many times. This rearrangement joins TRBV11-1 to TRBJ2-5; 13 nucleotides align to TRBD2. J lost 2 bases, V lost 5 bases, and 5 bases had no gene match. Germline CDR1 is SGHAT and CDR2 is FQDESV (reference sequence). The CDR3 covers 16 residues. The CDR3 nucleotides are TGTGCCAGCAGCCTCAGACTAGCGGGAGGACAAGAGACCCAGTACTTC. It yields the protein CASSLRLAGGQETQYF.

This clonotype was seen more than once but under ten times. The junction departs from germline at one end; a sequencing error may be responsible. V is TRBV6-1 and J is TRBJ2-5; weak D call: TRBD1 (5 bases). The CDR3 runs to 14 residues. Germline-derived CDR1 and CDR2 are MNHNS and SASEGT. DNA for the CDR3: TGTGCCAGCAGTGCAGGGTACGGGCAAGAGGCCCAGTACTTC. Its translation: CASSAGYGQEAQYF.

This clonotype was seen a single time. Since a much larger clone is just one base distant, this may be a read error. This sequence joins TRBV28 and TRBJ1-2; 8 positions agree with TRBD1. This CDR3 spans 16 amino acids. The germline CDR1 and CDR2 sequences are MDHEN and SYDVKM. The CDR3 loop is CAGSSFLRTGKDGYTF. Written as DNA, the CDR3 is TGTGCCGGCAGTTCCTTCTTACGGACAGGGAAGGATGGCTACACCTTC.